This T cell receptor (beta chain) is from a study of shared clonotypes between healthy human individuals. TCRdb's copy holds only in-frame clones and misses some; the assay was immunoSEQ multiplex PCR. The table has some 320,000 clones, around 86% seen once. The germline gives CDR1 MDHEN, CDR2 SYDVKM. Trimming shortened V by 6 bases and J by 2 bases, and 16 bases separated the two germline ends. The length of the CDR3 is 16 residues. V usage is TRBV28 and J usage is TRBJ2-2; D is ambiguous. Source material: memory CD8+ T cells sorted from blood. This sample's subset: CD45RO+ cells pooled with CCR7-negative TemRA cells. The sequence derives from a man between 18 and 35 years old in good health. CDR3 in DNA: TGTGCCAGCAGGACCCCTATGGGGATTAACACCGGGGAGCTGTTTTTT. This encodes CASRTPMGINTGELFF.